This passage covers 28 T cell receptor beta chains from one sample sequenced in a study of vaccination and CD4 T cells after COVID-19. Researchers used the Oncomine TCR Beta short-read assay to sequence DNA from cultured CD4+ T cells. TCRdb called the PCR reads again in MiXCR, with one record for every CDR3 protein. The sample has some 10,000 distinct CDR3 sequences, around 33% seen once. Their recognized antigens are unknown. Noted treatment: roughly 10-day PBMC culture with coronavirus spike peptide pools or control peptides (ViraFEST assay). Specimen: cultured CD4+ T cells from blood. These TCRs come from a human donor with COVID-19.

The chain joins TRBV18 to TRBJ1-2; the D gene is possibly TRBD1 (6 bases). The V gene lost 3 bases and the J gene lost 2 bases, with 7 bases spanning the gap. CDR3 length: 13 amino acids. Germline V CDR1 and CDR2: KGHSH, LQKENI. This chain's CDR3 is CASSPGANYGYTF. The CDR3 nucleotides read TGTGCCAGCTCACCGGGGGCAAACTATGGCTACACCTTC.

The table lists this clonotype with a count of one. The CDR3 region is CARRGGQEGGYTF. The CDR3, as DNA: TGTGCCAGAAGGGGGGGGCAGGAGGGGGGCTACACCTTC. The chain is built from TRBV19 and TRBJ1-2; possible D gene TRBD1, 6 bases. Germline values: CDR1 LNHDA, CDR2 SQIVND (reference sequence). The CDR3 spans 13 residues. V lost 9 bases, J lost 8 bases, and 19 bases lay in between.

This clonotype was detected a few times. This chain connects TRBV28 to TRBJ1-5; the match to TRBD1 covers 8 bases. The junction had 7 bases not matched to a gene; V was cut back by 8 bases and J by 7 bases. This CDR3 has 13 amino acids. Per the germline V gene, CDR1 is MDHEN and CDR2 is SYDVKM. The CDR3 loop is CASAGGAGQPQHF. The CDR3 DNA reads TGTGCCAGCGCAGGGGGCGCAGGACAGCCCCAGCATTTT.

DNA for the CDR3: TGCGCCAGCAGCTCCCTAGGGGGGGTCTTTTCCAATGAGCAGTTCTTC. Translating gives CASSSLGGVFSNEQFF. The V call is TRBV5-1, the J call TRBJ2-1, with D perhaps matching TRBD2 (7 bases). Germline values: CDR1 SGHRS, CDR2 YFSETQ. The CDR3 spans 16 residues. Trimming pared 3 bases from V and 6 bases from J, leaving 19 bases between.

This chain uses TRBV5-1 with TRBJ1-1; D is perhaps TRBD1 (5 bases). The V gene's germline CDR1 is SGHRS and CDR2 YFSETQ. Trimming cost V 2 bases and J 7 bases, with 12 bases left between them. This CDR3 has 13 amino acids. DNA of the CDR3: TGCGCCAGCAGCTTATCAGGGATTCGTGAAGCTTTCTTT. It translates to CASSLSGIREAFF.

The chain combines TRBV27 with TRBJ2-5; D ambiguous. Germline values: CDR1 MNHEY, CDR2 SMNVEV (reference sequence). Trimming removed 5 bases at V and 3 bases at J, with 10 bases between. CDR3 length: 13 amino acids. The chain's CDR3 is CASSGYSEETQYF. The CDR3 coding sequence is TGTGCCAGCAGTGGGTACAGTGAAGAGACCCAGTACTTC.

The chain is built from TRBV25-1 and TRBJ1-2; 7 bases line up with TRBD1. J lost 1 base, V lost 9 bases, and 5 bases had no gene match. The CDR3 length is 13 residues. Germline V CDR1 and CDR2: MGHDK, SYGVNS. CDR3 loop: CASQGQNNYGYTF. CDR3 DNA sequence: TGTGCCAGTCAGGGACAGAATAACTATGGCTACACCTTC.

This clonotype was seen a handful of times. The chain is built from TRBV4-2 and TRBJ1-1; D is possibly TRBD1 (5 bases). CDR3 length equals 15 residues. Germline loops: CDR1 LGHNA, CDR2 YNFKEQ. With 1 base removed from V and 5 bases from J, the gap between germline ends came to 14 bases. The CDR3 bases are TGTGCCAGCAGCCAAGGGGTCAGGGCGGGGACTGAAGCTTTCTTT. It encodes CASSQGVRAGTEAFF.

Only a few counts were recorded for this clonotype. The V gene is TRBV28, the J gene TRBJ1-2, with no clear D. Germline V CDR1 and CDR2: MDHEN, SYDVKM. The CDR3 sequence is 14 residues long. The V end lost 3 bases, the J end lost 8 bases, and 16 bases lay between the germline ends. The CDR3 DNA reads as TGTGCCAGCAGTTTGGTCGGGCCCAGTAAGGGCTACACCTTC. Translation gives CASSLVGPSKGYTF.

This chain uses TRBV6-1 with TRBJ1-5; D unclear. This CDR3 comprises 14 residues. The V gene lost 7 bases and the J gene lost 4 bases, with 14 bases spanning the gap. Germline assignment: CDR1 MNHNS and CDR2 SASEGT. The DNA for the CDR3 is TGTGCCAGCACCACGGAGAGACTTAATCAGCCCCAGCATTTT. It codes for CASTTERLNQPQHF.

The count of this clonotype is one. This sequence joins TRBV6-1 and TRBJ2-7; tentatively, D is TRBD1 (5 bases). V lost 3 bases, J lost 0 bases, and 9 bases lay in between. The CDR3 runs 14 residues. CDR1 and CDR2 from the germline V gene are MNHNS and SASEGT. The CDR3 loop is CASSEDILSYEQYF. As DNA, the CDR3 is TGTGCCAGCAGTGAGGACATTCTCTCCTACGAGCAGTACTTC.

The chain carries TRBV28 and TRBJ2-3; D unresolved. The length of the CDR3 is 12 residues. CDR1 is MDHEN, CDR2 SYDVKM, per germline. V lost 5 bases, J lost 13 bases, and 16 bases lay in between. The CDR3: CASSLGVRREYF. The DNA for the CDR3 is TGTGCCAGCAGTCTCGGCGTTAGAAGGGAGTATTTT.

This chain joins TRBV5-8 and TRBJ1-6; D is perhaps TRBD1 (5 bases). The V gene's germline CDR1 is SGHTS and CDR2 YDEGEE. This CDR3 has 15 amino acids. V lost 0 bases and J lost 7, with 11 bases in between. CDR3 DNA: TGTGCCAGCAGCTTGGACGGACACATGAATTCACCCCTCCACTTT. Its protein is CASSLDGHMNSPLHF.

The chain joins TRBV7-2 to TRBJ2-7; tentative D call: TRBD1 (7 bases). This CDR3 has 14 amino acids. Trimming shortened V by 3 bases and J by 3 bases, and 12 bases separated the two germline ends. Germline CDR1 SGHTA, CDR2 FQGNSA. This CDR3 reads CASSLRDSLYEQYF. The DNA of the CDR3 is TGTGCCAGCAGCTTGCGGGACAGCCTCTACGAGCAGTACTTC. The entire variable domain, with the rest obtained from reference TRBV7-2 and TRBJ2-7, is as follows: GAGVSQSPSNKVTEKGKDVELRCDPISGHTALYWYRQSLGQGLEFLIYFQGNSAPDKSGLPSDRFSAERTGGSVSTLTIQRTQQEDSAVYLCASSLRDSLYEQYFGPGTRLTVT.

There are a few counts of this clonotype. The chain links TRBV6-1 to TRBJ2-7, with 12 bases matching TRBD2. The length of the CDR3 is 17 residues. V lost 6 bases and J lost 7; bases outside the gene matches: 16. Germline V CDR1 and CDR2: MNHNS, SASEGT. The CDR3 DNA is TGTGCCAGCAGCCGAAAAACCCGACTAGCGGGGGACCTGGAGCAGTACTTC. This sequence encodes CASSRKTRLAGDLEQYF.

In its sample, this clonotype was seen a few times. V usage is TRBV20-1 and J usage is TRBJ1-2, with 7 bases that match TRBD1. This CDR3 comprises 13 residues. Trimming removed 3 bases from V and 4 bases from J; junction bases left unmatched: 5. Germline V gene data show CDR1 as DFQATT and CDR2 as SNEGSKA (reference sequence). CDR3 sequence: CSASLQGGYGYTF. The CDR3 DNA is TGCAGTGCTAGTCTCCAGGGGGGCTATGGCTACACCTTC.

This clonotype was observed a few times. This chain links TRBV28 with TRBJ2-2, with D possibly matching TRBD1 (5 bases). V lost 6 bases and J lost 1, with 9 bases in between. This CDR3 region has 14 residues. From germline, CDR1 is MDHEN and CDR2 SYDVKM. The CDR3, as DNA: TGTGCCAGCAGCCCTACAGGGAACACCGGGGAGCTGTTTTTT. Protein product: CASSPTGNTGELFF. The whole variable domain, filled in from reference TRBV28 and TRBJ2-2, reads DVKVTQSSRYLVKRTGEKVFLECVQDMDHENMFWYRQDPGLGLRLIYFSYDVKMKEKGDIPEGYSVSREKKERFSLILESASTNQTSMYLCASSPTGNTGELFFGEGSRLTVL.

This clonotype was observed a few times. The chain recombines TRBV7-8 with TRBJ2-2; unclear D gene. CDR1 and CDR2 (germline): SGHVS, FQNEAQ. Trimming removed 3 bases from V and 7 bases from J, with 12 bases in between. The CDR3 has 14 residues. This CDR3 is CASSLALVNGELFF. CDR3 DNA: TGTGCCAGCAGCTTGGCCTTAGTCAACGGGGAGCTGTTTTTT.

The genes are TRBV2 and TRBJ2-5; TRBD2 might be the D (6 bases). V lost 7 bases, J lost 5 bases, and 23 bases lay in between. This CDR3 spans 16 amino acids. Germline V gene sequence: CDR1 SNHLY, CDR2 FYNNEI. The CDR3 loop reads CASTGSPMDPPETQYF. CDR3 DNA: TGTGCCAGCACCGGGAGCCCAATGGACCCGCCGGAGACCCAGTACTTC.

This clonotype has more than one count but fewer than ten. The rearrangement uses TRBV10-3 and TRBJ2-2; TRBD1 matches 10 bases. CDR1 is ENHRY and CDR2 is SYGVKD in the germline V gene. The CDR3 is 15 residues long. The V and J ends lost 6 bases and 6 bases, in that order; junction bases with no gene match: 7. CDR3 in amino acids: CAIRLGQGDAGELFF. The CDR3 coding sequence is TGTGCCATCAGACTTGGACAGGGGGACGCCGGGGAGCTGTTTTTT.

The chain recombines TRBV5-6 with TRBJ1-2; D might be TRBD1 (5 bases). V lost 4 bases to trimming and J lost 7 bases, with 17 bases between them. CDR1 is SGHDT, CDR2 YYEEEE, per germline. The CDR3 totals 14 residues. CDR3 sequence reads: CASSLGGGAAGYTF. Written as DNA, the CDR3 is TGTGCCAGCAGCCTGGGGGGAGGGGCGGCTGGCTACACCTTC.

This clonotype was seen only a few times. V gene TRBV28 combines with J gene TRBJ1-3, with D tentatively TRBD1 (5 bases). Germline V gene sequence: CDR1 MDHEN, CDR2 SYDVKM. Deletions cut 5 bases from V and 9 bases from J, with 8 bases between. The CDR3 totals 11 residues. CDR3 nucleotides: TGTGCCAGCAGTATGAGGGGCACCATATATTTT. Encoded protein: CASSMRGTIYF.

V usage is TRBV29-1 and J usage is TRBJ2-7, with unresolved D. Germline loops: CDR1 SQVTM, CDR2 ANQGSEA. There are 14 residues in the CDR3. V was clipped by 2 bases and J by 2 bases, with 13 bases between them. The CDR3, as DNA: TGCAGCGTTGAAAATCCTGACGGTACCTACGAGCAGTACTTC. Its protein is CSVENPDGTYEQYF.

This clonotype was seen a few times. V is TRBV15 and J is TRBJ2-5; TRBD2 aligns across 8 bases. The J segment lost 4 bases and the V segment lost 4 bases, leaving 8 bases of the junction unmatched. Germline V gene data show CDR1 as LNHNV and CDR2 as YYDKDF (reference sequence). This CDR3 is 15 amino acids long. The CDR3 loop is CATSIGAGGLETQYF. CDR3 DNA sequence: TGTGCCACCAGCATCGGGGCGGGGGGATTAGAGACCCAGTACTTC.

This clonotype occurred a few times. The chain links TRBV15 to TRBJ2-3; the D gene is possibly TRBD2 (5 bases). The CDR3 has 16 amino acids. From germline, CDR1 is LNHNV and CDR2 YYDKDF (reference sequence). Trimming pared 0 bases from V and 4 bases from J, leaving 14 bases between. The CDR3 sequence is CATSRDDGGWADTQYF. The CDR3 bases are TGTGCCACCAGCAGAGATGATGGCGGGTGGGCAGATACGCAGTATTTT.

The chain's CDR3 is CASRTTSGGLNEQFF. Here the CDR3 DNA reads TGTGCCAGCAGGACGACTAGCGGGGGACTAAATGAGCAGTTCTTC. The chain has TRBV2 and TRBJ2-1, with TRBD2 identical over 12 bases. The CDR3 spans 15 residues. Germline CDR1 and CDR2: SNHLY and FYNNEI. J was trimmed by 7 bases and V by 6 bases; bases with no gene match: 7.

This clonotype has only a few counts. This chain joins TRBV7-2 and TRBJ1-5; D remains ambiguous. CDR3 length equals 12 residues. The germline gives CDR1 SGHTA, CDR2 FQGNSA. Trimming took 4 bases from V and 3 from J, leaving 4 bases between them. The CDR3 bases are TGTGCCAGCAGCTCCACCAATCAGCCCCAGCATTTT. Encoded protein: CASSSTNQPQHF.

This clonotype has just a few counts. The chain carries TRBV20-1 and TRBJ2-7, with 7 bases that match TRBD1. CDR3 size: 14 residues. V was pared by 3 bases and J by 2 bases, with 7 bases of the junction left unmatched. CDR1 and CDR2 from the germline V gene are DFQATT and SNEGSKA (reference sequence). The CDR3 reads CSASRQGQAYEQYF. The CDR3 DNA is TGCAGTGCTAGCCGACAGGGACAAGCCTACGAGCAGTACTTC.